This TCR beta chain came from a study of blood T cell repertoires in COVID-19. In the study overall: COVID-19 samples collected from the United States, Italy and Spain covered acute and convalescent phases. Sources were T cells, B-cell-depleted T cells, or PBMCs; the material itself was cDNA or gDNA.

The table came from immunoSEQ multiplex PCR; TCRdb's copy has only in-frame clones and leaves some out. The sample consists of approximately 140,000 clones, about 80% of them appearing once. Germline V CDR1 and CDR2: SGHRS, YFSETQ. The CDR3 length is 13 residues. Trimming pared 4 bases from V and 7 bases from J, leaving 14 bases between. The V call is TRBV5-1, the J call TRBJ1-1; D unclear. This receptor was taken from a man in his forties with acute COVID-19. Specimen: PBMCs or T cells enriched from blood (not recorded which). The CDR3 protein is CASSPGGGNEAFF. The CDR3 nucleotides read TGCGCCAGCAGCCCCGGAGGAGGGAATGAAGCTTTCTTT.